The 10 T cell receptor beta chains reported below all come from one sample, sequenced in a study of blood T cell repertoires in COVID-19. The repertoire was sequenced with immunoSEQ multiplex PCR; TCRdb's copy has only in-frame clones and lacks some. There are about 140,000 clones in the sample; about 80% occur only once, and 1.5% to 2% lies in the top ten. Material for sequencing was peripheral blood. Receptors originate from a human donor in a cohort sampled during active COVID-19.

In this sample, this clone turned up once. The chain links TRBV3-1 (or the pseudogene TRBV3-2) to TRBJ1-1; 7 positions match TRBD1. The CDR3 length is 15 residues. CDR1 and CDR2 from the germline V gene are LGHDT and YNNKEL (reference sequence). V gave up 0 bases and J gave up 3 bases; unmatched junction bases: 4. CDR3: CASSQEGTVDTEAFF. The CDR3 DNA follows: TGTGCCAGCAGCCAAGAAGGGACAGTGGACACTGAAGCTTTCTTT.

The chain couples TRBV7-9 to TRBJ1-1, with D maybe TRBD1 (5 bases). The CDR3 length is 14 residues. Trimming shortened V by 2 bases and J by 2 bases, and 9 bases separated the two germline ends. Germline V CDR1 and CDR2: SEHNR, FQNEAQ (reference sequence). The CDR3 DNA is TGTGCCAGCAGCTTAATTCAGGGTAACACTGAAGCTTTCTTT. Translated: CASSLIQGNTEAFF.

This clone was seen more than once but under ten times. The chain has TRBV6-5 and TRBJ2-7; maybe TRBD2 (6 bases). Between the trimmed V and J ends, which lost 0 bases and 0 bases, there was a span of 12 bases. Per the germline V gene, CDR1 is MNHEY and CDR2 is SVGAGI. This CDR3 comprises 16 residues. The CDR3 DNA is TGTGCCAGCAGTTACTCTAGCCTGGGGGGCTCCTACGAGCAGTACTTC. Translating gives CASSYSSLGGSYEQYF.

The chain recombines TRBV5-1 with TRBJ2-1, with TRBD1 matching 7 bases. The CDR3 runs 14 residues. Unmatched junction bases numbered 6, after V lost 0 bases and J lost 9 bases. Germline lookup yields CDR1 SGHRS and CDR2 YFSETQ. CDR3 amino acids: CASSLGGGWSEQFF. The CDR3 DNA reads TGCGCCAGCAGCTTGGGAGGGGGCTGGAGTGAGCAGTTCTTC.

The V and J genes are TRBV28 and TRBJ2-7; 10 bases match TRBD2. Looked up from germline, CDR1 is MDHEN and CDR2 is SYDVKM. This CDR3 spans 17 amino acids. The V and J ends lost 6 bases and 5 bases, in that order; junction bases with no gene match: 16. For the CDR3, the DNA is TGTGCCAGCAGCCCCGGTGGGCTAGCGGGAGCGAACAACGAGCAGTACTTC. This gives the protein CASSPGGLAGANNEQYF. The full variable domain, in which reference TRBV28 and TRBJ2-7 provide the parts outside the CDR3, is DVKVTQSSRYLVKRTGEKVFLECVQDMDHENMFWYRQDPGLGLRLIYFSYDVKMKEKGDIPEGYSVSREKKERFSLILESASTNQTSMYLCASSPGGLAGANNEQYFGPGTRLTVT.

There are a few counts of this clone. The chain is built from TRBV3-1 (or the pseudogene TRBV3-2) and TRBJ1-1, with TRBD1 matching 7 bases. The trim removed 2 bases at V and 8 bases at J, leaving 5 bases unmatched. This CDR3 is built from 13 residues. Germline-derived CDR1 and CDR2 are LGHDT and YNNKEL (reference sequence). The CDR3 nucleotides read TGTGCCAGCAGCCAAATCCCGGACAGGGAAGCTTTCTTT. Protein product: CASSQIPDREAFF.

The V and J genes are TRBV12-3 or TRBV12-4 and TRBJ1-1; D is unclear. The ends were cut back, 7 bases at V and 1 base at J, with 10 bases in the middle. The CDR3 totals 13 residues. The CDR3 here is CASTLAGNTEAFF. CDR3 bases: TGTGCCAGCACCCTAGCCGGGAACACTGAAGCTTTCTTT.

This clone has a single count. This chain joins TRBV29-1 and TRBJ1-4; TRBD1 agrees at 8 bases. V was clipped by 6 bases and J by 3 bases; unmatched bases: 6. This CDR3 spans 14 amino acids. Germline V gene lookup returns CDR1 SQVTM and CDR2 ANQGSEA. The CDR3 region is CSVSPGQANEKLFF. The CDR3 region has the DNA TGCAGCGTCTCCCCGGGACAGGCTAATGAAAAACTGTTTTTT.

This chain joins TRBV7-2 and TRBJ2-7; TRBD2 matches 8 bases. The V segment lost 5 bases and the J segment 0 bases; nucleotides outside the gene matches: 6. Germline CDR1 SGHTA, CDR2 FQGNSA. The CDR3 is made up of 15 amino acids. CDR3 region: CASSPLGLASYEQYF. The CDR3 DNA reads as TGTGCCAGCAGCCCCCTCGGACTAGCCTCCTACGAGCAGTACTTC.

This clone occurred once. This chain joins TRBV5-1 and TRBJ2-1; the D gene is possibly TRBD1 (5 bases). Trimming cost V 2 bases and J 9 bases, with 6 bases left between them. Germline V gene data show CDR1 as SGHRS and CDR2 as YFSETQ. The CDR3 totals 11 residues. This chain's CDR3 is CASSLRGEQFF. DNA for the CDR3: TGCGCCAGCAGCTTAAGGGGTGAGCAGTTCTTC. The full variable domain, its missing parts supplied by reference TRBV5-1 and TRBJ2-1, is KAGVTQTPRYLIKTRGQQVTLSCSPISGHRSVSWYQQTPGQGLQFLFEYFSETQRNKGNFPGRFSGRQFSNSRSEMNVSTLELGDSALYLCASSLRGEQFFGPGTRLTVL.